This T cell receptor beta chain was retrieved from a study of cytomegalovirus exposure and HLA in healthy donors. The study, taken as a whole, reports: Testing in vitro showed a few CMV-associated chains specific for CMV antigens. Accurate prediction of HLA-A and HLA-B alleles (for most subjects) was reportedly achieved from TCR beta sequences. Later on, an analysis tied about 17,000 TCR beta sequences to HLA alleles at 0.05 false discovery rate. Some highly shared sequence variants likely arose as a pipeline artifact.

The CDR3 extends over 13 amino acids. Germline V gene sequence: CDR1 SGHNT, CDR2 YYREEE (reference sequence). J lost 11 bases, V lost 3 bases, and 9 bases had no gene match. Use of 60 Vbeta and 13 Jbeta primers characterized the PCR. Assay: immunoSEQ multiplex PCR; the TCRdb copy retains only in-frame clones and omits some. The sample has approximately 190,000 clones; over 65% are singletons. About this clone itself: What it binds is unknown.

This clonotype was obtained from a woman aged 25 to 39 in good health and CMV-seronegative. The chain recombines TRBV5-4 with TRBJ1-1; 8 bases align to TRBD1. Input material: PBMCs. CDR3: CASSSGDRPRAFF. The CDR3 region has the DNA TGTGCCAGCAGCTCGGGGGACAGGCCGAGGGCTTTCTTT.